This T cell receptor (beta chain) was sequenced in a study of regulatory T cells in long-lasting Graves disease. This clonotype was seen ten or more times. Trimming stripped 2 bases from V and 6 bases from J, with 10 bases between. CDR3 length equals 13 residues. CDR1 is WSHSY, CDR2 SAAADI, per germline. Both iRepertoire HTBI primers and Arm-PCR of CDR3 regions were used to build the TCR beta libraries. In the original processing: Identified segments across samples numbered 60 or so TRBV and 14 to 15 TRBJ. TCRdb reprocessed the multiplex PCR reads via MiXCR and lists one record per CDR3 protein. These V and J calls rely on TCRdb rather than the paper's analysis. The profile shows 450,000 or so distinct CDR3 sequences, around 20% of them singletons. Time point given: persistent/refractory GD, antithyroid drugs over 5 years with positive TRAb. From PBMCs, RNA was extracted and then used to make the TCR library. The authors drew patients from an endocrinology department in Xi'an, China.

The chain recombines TRBV10-2 with TRBJ1-2; no clear D gene. The sequencing here drew on peripheral blood mononuclear cells (PBMCs), taken when the disease was refractory, from a patient treated with antithyroid drugs. This TCR derives from a female donor with Graves disease. The CDR3 loop reads CASSEARVNGYTF. The CDR3 bases are TGCGCCAGCAGTGAGGCTAGGGTCAATGGCTACACCTTC.